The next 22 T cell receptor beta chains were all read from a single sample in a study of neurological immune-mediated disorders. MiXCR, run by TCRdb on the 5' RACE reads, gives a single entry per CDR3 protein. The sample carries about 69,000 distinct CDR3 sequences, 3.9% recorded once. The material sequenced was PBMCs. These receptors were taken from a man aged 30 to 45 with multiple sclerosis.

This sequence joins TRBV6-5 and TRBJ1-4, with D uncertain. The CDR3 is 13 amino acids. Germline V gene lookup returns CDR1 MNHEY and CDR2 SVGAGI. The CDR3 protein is CASRADRTEKLFF. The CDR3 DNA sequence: TGTGCTTCCCGGGCAGACCGAACAGAAAAACTGTTTTTT.

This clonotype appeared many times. The DNA of the CDR3 is TGCAGTGCTAGTTCCGACAGGGCCCGAGAGACCCAGTACTTC. This gives the protein CSASSDRARETQYF. The J gene is TRBJ2-5, the V gene TRBV20-1; TRBD1 agrees at 7 bases. Per germline, CDR1 DFQATT and CDR2 SNEGSKA (reference sequence). CDR3 length equals 14 residues. With 3 bases clipped from V and 4 bases from J, the junction kept 8 bases outside the gene matches.

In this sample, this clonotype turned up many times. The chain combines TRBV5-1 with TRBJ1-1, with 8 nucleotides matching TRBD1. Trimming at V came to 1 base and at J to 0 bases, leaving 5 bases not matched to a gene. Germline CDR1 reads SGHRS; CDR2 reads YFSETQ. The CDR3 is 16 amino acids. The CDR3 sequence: CASSLTGGDMNTEAFF. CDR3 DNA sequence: TGCGCCAGCAGCTTGACAGGGGGGGACATGAACACTGAAGCTTTCTTT.

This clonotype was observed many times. The CDR3 region is CASSWEATGASYEQYF. CDR3 in DNA: TGTGCCAGCAGCTGGGAAGCGACAGGGGCGTCCTACGAGCAGTACTTC. This chain joins TRBV5-5 and TRBJ2-7, with 8 nucleotides matching TRBD1. The CDR3 has 16 amino acids. V lost 3 bases to trimming and J lost 1 base; unmatched junction nucleotides: 9. Germline V gives CDR1 SGHKS, CDR2 YYEKEE (reference sequence).

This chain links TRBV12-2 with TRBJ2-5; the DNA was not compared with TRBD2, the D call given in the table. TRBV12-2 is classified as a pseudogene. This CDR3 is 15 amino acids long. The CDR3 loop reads CASRPTSGGEETQYF. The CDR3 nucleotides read TGTGCAAGTCGCCCGACTAGCGGGGGGGAGGAGACCCAGTACTTC.

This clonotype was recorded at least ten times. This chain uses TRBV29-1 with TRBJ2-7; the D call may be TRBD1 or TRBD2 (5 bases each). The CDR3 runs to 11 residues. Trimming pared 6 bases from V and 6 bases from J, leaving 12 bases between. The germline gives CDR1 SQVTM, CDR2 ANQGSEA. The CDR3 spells CSVQPGTEQYF. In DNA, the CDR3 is TGCAGCGTACAACCGGGGACCGAGCAGTACTTC.

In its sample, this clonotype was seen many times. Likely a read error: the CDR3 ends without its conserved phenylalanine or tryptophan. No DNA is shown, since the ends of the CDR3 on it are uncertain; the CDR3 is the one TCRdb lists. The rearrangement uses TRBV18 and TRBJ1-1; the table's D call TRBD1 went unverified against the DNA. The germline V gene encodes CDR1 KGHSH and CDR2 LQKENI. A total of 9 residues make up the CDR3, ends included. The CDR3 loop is CASSPDTAP.

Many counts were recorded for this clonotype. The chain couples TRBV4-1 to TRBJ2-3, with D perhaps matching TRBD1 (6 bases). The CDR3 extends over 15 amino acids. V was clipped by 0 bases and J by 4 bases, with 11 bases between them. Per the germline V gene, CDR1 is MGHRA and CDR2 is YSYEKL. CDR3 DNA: TGCGCCAGCAGCCAAGATCACGGGACATCAGATACGCAGTATTTT. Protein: CASSQDHGTSDTQYF.

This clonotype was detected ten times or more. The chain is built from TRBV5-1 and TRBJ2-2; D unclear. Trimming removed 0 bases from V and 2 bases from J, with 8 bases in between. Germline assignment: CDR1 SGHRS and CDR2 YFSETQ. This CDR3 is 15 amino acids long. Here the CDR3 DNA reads TGCGCCAGCAGCTTGGCTGGTTCAAACACCGGGGAGCTGTTTTTT. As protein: CASSLAGSNTGELFF.

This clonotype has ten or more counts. In DNA form, the CDR3 reads TGCGCCAGCAGCCAAGAAACAGGGCGGGGTGAAAAACTGTTTTTT. Its translation: CASSQETGRGEKLFF. The genes are TRBV4-3 and TRBJ1-4; possibly TRBD1 for D (6 bases). V was cut by 0 bases and J by 7 bases, with 12 bases left in between. The CDR3 runs 15 residues. The germline gives CDR1 LGHNA, CDR2 YSLEER.

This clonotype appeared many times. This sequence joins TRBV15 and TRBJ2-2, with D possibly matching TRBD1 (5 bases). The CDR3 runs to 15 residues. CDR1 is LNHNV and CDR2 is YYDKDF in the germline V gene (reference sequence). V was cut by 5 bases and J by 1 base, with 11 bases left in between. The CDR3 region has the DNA TGTGCCACCAGCGCCGACAGCAGGAACACCGGGGAGCTGTTTTTT. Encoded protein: CATSADSRNTGELFF.

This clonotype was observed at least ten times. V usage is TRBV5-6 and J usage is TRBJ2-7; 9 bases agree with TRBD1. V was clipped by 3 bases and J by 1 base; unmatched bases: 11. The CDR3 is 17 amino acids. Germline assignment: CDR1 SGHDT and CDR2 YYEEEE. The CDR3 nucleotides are TGTGCCAGCAGCTCCGGGACAGGGTTGTCCCTTTCCTACGAGCAGTACTTC. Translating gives CASSSGTGLSLSYEQYF.

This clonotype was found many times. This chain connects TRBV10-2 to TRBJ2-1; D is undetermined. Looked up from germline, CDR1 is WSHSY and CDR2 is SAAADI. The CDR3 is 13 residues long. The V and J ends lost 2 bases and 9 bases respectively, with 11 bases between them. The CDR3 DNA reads TGCGCCAGCAGTGAGGGCGGCGGTTTTGAGCAGTTCTTC. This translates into CASSEGGGFEQFF.

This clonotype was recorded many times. DNA for the CDR3: TGTGCCAGCAGCTACGGACAGGGATTCCATGAGCAGTTCTTC. Amino acid sequence: CASSYGQGFHEQFF. The chain has TRBV7-6 and TRBJ2-1; 8 nucleotides line up with TRBD1. The trim removed 4 bases at V and 8 bases at J, leaving 7 bases unmatched. The germline gives CDR1 SGHVS, CDR2 FNYEAQ. The CDR3 runs to 14 residues.

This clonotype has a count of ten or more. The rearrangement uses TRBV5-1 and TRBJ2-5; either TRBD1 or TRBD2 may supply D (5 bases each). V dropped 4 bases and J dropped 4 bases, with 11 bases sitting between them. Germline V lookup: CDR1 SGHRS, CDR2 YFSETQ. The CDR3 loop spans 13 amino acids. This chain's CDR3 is CASSEGRLETQYF. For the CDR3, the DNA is TGCGCCAGCAGCGAGGGACGCCTAGAGACCCAGTACTTC.

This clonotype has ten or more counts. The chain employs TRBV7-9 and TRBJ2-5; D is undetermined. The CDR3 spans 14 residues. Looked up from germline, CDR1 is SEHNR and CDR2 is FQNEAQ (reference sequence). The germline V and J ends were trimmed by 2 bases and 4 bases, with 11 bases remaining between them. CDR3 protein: CASSLKGSRETQYF. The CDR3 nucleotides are TGTGCCAGCAGCTTAAAAGGGTCCCGAGAGACCCAGTACTTC.

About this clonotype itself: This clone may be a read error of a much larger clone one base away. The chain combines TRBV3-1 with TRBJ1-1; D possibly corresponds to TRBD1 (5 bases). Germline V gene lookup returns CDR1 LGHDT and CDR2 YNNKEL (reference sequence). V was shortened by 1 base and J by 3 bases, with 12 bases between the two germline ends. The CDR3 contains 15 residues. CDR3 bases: TGTGCCAGCAGCCAAGTTTCGAGGGGTGACACTGAAGCTTTCTTT. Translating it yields CASSQVSRGDTEAFF. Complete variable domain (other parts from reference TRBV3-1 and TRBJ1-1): DTAVSQTPKYLVTQMGNDKSIKCEQNLGHDTMYWYKQDSKKFLKIMFSYNNKELIINETVPNRFSPKSPDKAHLNLHINSLELGDSAVYFCASSQVSRGDTEAFFGQGTRLTVV.

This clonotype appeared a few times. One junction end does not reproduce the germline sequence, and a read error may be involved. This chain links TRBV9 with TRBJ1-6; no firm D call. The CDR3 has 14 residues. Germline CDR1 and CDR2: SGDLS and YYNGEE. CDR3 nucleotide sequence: TGTGCCAGCAGCGTGGGAGGGCCAAATTCACCCCTCAACTTT. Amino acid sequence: CASSVGGPNSPLNF.

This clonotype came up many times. CDR3 nucleotides: TGCAGTGCTCCCCCCAGGGTAGATGAGCAGTTCTTC. Its translation is CSAPPRVDEQFF. This chain links TRBV20-1 with TRBJ2-1; a possible D gene is TRBD1 (5 bases). CDR1 and CDR2 (germline): DFQATT, SNEGSKA (reference sequence). The CDR3 spans 12 residues. The V gene lost 5 bases and the J gene lost 8 bases, with 13 bases spanning the gap.

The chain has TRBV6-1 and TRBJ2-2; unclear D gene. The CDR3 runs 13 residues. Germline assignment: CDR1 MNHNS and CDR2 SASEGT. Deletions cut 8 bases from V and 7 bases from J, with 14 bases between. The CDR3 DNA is TGTGCCAGCGGGATCCAACTGGACGGGGAGCTGTTTTTT. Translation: CASGIQLDGELFF.

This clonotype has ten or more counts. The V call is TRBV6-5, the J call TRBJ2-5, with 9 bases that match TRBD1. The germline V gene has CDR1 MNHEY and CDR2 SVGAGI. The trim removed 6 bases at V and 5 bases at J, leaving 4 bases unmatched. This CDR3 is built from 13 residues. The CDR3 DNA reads TGTGCCAGCAGAAAGACAGGGGGGGAGACCCAGTACTTC. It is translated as CASRKTGGETQYF.

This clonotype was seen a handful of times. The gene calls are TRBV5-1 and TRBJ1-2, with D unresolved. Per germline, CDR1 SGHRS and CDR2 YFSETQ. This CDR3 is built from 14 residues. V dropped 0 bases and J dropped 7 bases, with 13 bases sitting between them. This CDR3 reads CASSLDSSGTGYTF. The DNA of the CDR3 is TGCGCCAGCAGCTTGGACAGCTCAGGAACTGGCTACACCTTC.